The 21 T cell receptor beta chains given below trace back to one sample, sequenced in a study of T cell responses to AZD1222 COVID-19 vaccine. Sequencing was performed with immunoSEQ multiplex PCR; in TCRdb, only in-frame clones are kept and a portion is missing. This sample yields 80,000 to 130,000 clones, of which about 89% are seen a single time; about a sixth belongs to the top ten. Sequenced material: peripheral blood, taken on day 0 of AZD1222 vaccination. Receptors were obtained from an adult in good health.

The chain combines TRBV5-1 with TRBJ2-2; D gene unclear. Trimming shortened V by 5 bases and J by 1 base, and 9 bases separated the two germline ends. This CDR3 is built from 14 residues. Germline-derived CDR1 and CDR2 are SGHRS and YFSETQ. In DNA, the CDR3 is TGCGCCAGCAGGACTCAGGAGAACACCGGGGAGCTGTTTTTT. Amino acid sequence: CASRTQENTGELFF.

The rearrangement uses TRBV5-1 and TRBJ2-1; D is possibly TRBD1 (6 bases). CDR1 is SGHRS, CDR2 YFSETQ, per germline. With 3 bases removed from V and 5 bases from J, the gap between germline ends came to 9 bases. The CDR3 length is 13 residues. The CDR3 DNA reads as TGCGCCAGCAGCTACAGGGTAGACAATGAGCAGTTCTTC. Its translation is CASSYRVDNEQFF.

V is TRBV4-1 and J is TRBJ2-5, with 11 positions matching TRBD2. Germline V lookup: CDR1 MGHRA, CDR2 YSYEKL. The CDR3 consists of 16 residues. The J segment lost 0 bases and the V segment lost 1 base, leaving 1 base of the junction unmatched. The CDR3 protein is CASSQVAGGYQETQYF. As DNA, the CDR3 is TGCGCCAGCAGCCAAGTAGCGGGGGGGTACCAAGAGACCCAGTACTTC.

The chain joins TRBV3-1 (or the pseudogene TRBV3-2) to TRBJ1-2, with TRBD1 identical over 9 bases. The germline gives CDR1 LGHDT, CDR2 YNNKEL (reference sequence). The CDR3 is 16 amino acids. V gave up 4 bases and J gave up 1 base; unmatched junction bases: 7. DNA of the CDR3: TGTGCCAGCAGCCGACTGGGACAGGGCGATAACTATGGCTACACCTTC. Protein sequence: CASSRLGQGDNYGYTF.

The rearrangement links TRBV25-1 to TRBJ1-2, with unresolved D. The V end lost 3 bases, the J end lost 5 bases, and 7 bases lay between the germline ends. This CDR3 comprises 12 residues. In germline, CDR1 is MGHDK, CDR2 SYGVNS. The CDR3 sequence: CASSEGGYGYTF. CDR3 bases: TGTGCCAGCAGTGAGGGAGGATATGGCTACACCTTC.

This chain links TRBV6-2 or TRBV6-3 with TRBJ1-1; the D gene is possibly TRBD1 (6 bases). Germline V gene data show CDR1 as MNHEY and CDR2 as SVGEGT. Trimming cost V 6 bases and J 0 bases, with 8 bases left between them. CDR3 length: 13 amino acids. CDR3 amino acids: CASSRQVNTEAFF. The CDR3 coding sequence is TGTGCCAGCAGCCGACAGGTGAACACTGAAGCTTTCTTT.

This rearrangement joins TRBV10-3 to TRBJ2-2, with 8 bases lining up with TRBD1. Germline-derived CDR1 and CDR2 are ENHRY and SYGVKD. The CDR3 runs 17 residues. V was clipped by 2 bases and J by 8 bases; unmatched bases: 13. CDR3 amino acids: CAISETRGRQGAGELFF. The CDR3 bases are TGTGCCATCAGTGAGACTCGGGGTCGGCAGGGGGCTGGGGAGCTGTTTTTT.

The rearrangement joins TRBV10-3 to TRBJ1-1, with a possible D match to TRBD1 (5 bases). Germline V gives CDR1 ENHRY, CDR2 SYGVKD. V gave up 8 bases and J gave up 1 base, with 8 bases separating them. The CDR3 contains 12 residues. CDR3 in amino acids: CAIGATNTEAFF. DNA of the CDR3: TGTGCCATCGGGGCTACGAACACTGAAGCTTTCTTT.

This clone appeared once. V and J are TRBV5-1 and TRBJ1-2; D uncertain. The CDR3 extends over 14 amino acids. The V gene's germline CDR1 is SGHRS and CDR2 YFSETQ. The V end was cut by 0 bases, the J end by 4 bases, with 10 bases between. The CDR3 loop is CASSLEREIYGYTF. Written as DNA, the CDR3 is TGCGCCAGCAGCTTGGAAAGGGAAATCTATGGCTACACCTTC.

The chain uses TRBV6-5 and TRBJ2-3; weak D call: TRBD2 (6 bases). CDR3 size: 15 residues. Germline assignment: CDR1 MNHEY and CDR2 SVGAGI. Trimming cost V 7 bases and J 2 bases, with 16 bases left between them. CDR3 loop: CASKGWRGLTDTQYF. The CDR3 region has the DNA TGTGCCAGCAAAGGGTGGAGGGGCCTCACAGATACGCAGTATTTT.

As for this clone: In the same sample, other DNA sequences code for this CDR3. The chain joins TRBV18 to TRBJ2-2; D is undetermined. This CDR3 contains 14 residues. V lost 3 bases to trimming and J lost 0 bases, with 5 bases between them. Germline CDR1 reads KGHSH; CDR2 reads LQKENI. The CDR3 is CASSPGANTGELFF. CDR3 sequence (DNA): TGTGCCAGCTCACCGGGCGCGAACACCGGGGAGCTGTTTTTT.

V and J are TRBV25-1 and TRBJ1-2; 8 nucleotides align to TRBD1. V lost 5 bases, J lost 7 bases, and 6 bases stayed unmatched. This CDR3 is built from 13 residues. Germline CDR1 reads MGHDK; CDR2 reads SYGVNS. The CDR3 spells CASSLGQGGGYTF. The CDR3 coding sequence is TGTGCCAGCAGTCTTGGACAGGGAGGTGGCTACACCTTC.

The chain has TRBV30 and TRBJ2-5, with unresolved D. Germline-derived CDR1 and CDR2 are GTSNPN and SVGIG (reference sequence). The CDR3 is 14 residues long. Trimming removed 2 bases at V and 5 bases at J, with 15 bases between. This chain's CDR3 is CAWSFGYGGETQYF. The CDR3 DNA follows: TGTGCCTGGAGTTTCGGCTACGGCGGCGAGACCCAGTACTTC. The whole variable domain, filled in from reference TRBV30 and TRBJ2-5, reads SQTIHQWPATLVQPVGSPLSLECTVEGTSNPNLYWYRQAAGRGLQLLFYSVGIGQISSEVPQNLSASRPQDRQFILSSKKLLLSDSGFYLCAWSFGYGGETQYFGPGTRLLVL.

The rearrangement links TRBV28 to TRBJ2-7; D gene ambiguous. The CDR3 contains 13 residues. V was pared by 7 bases and J by 3 bases, with 13 bases between. Germline V CDR1 and CDR2: MDHEN, SYDVKM. The CDR3 reads CASNPQQIYEQYF. In DNA form, the CDR3 reads TGTGCCAGCAACCCTCAACAAATCTACGAGCAGTACTTC. The full variable domain, its missing parts supplied by reference TRBV28 and TRBJ2-7, is DVKVTQSSRYLVKRTGEKVFLECVQDMDHENMFWYRQDPGLGLRLIYFSYDVKMKEKGDIPEGYSVSREKKERFSLILESASTNQTSMYLCASNPQQIYEQYFGPGTRLTVT.

This chain links TRBV18 with TRBJ2-4; D is unresolved. Germline V gene lookup returns CDR1 KGHSH and CDR2 LQKENI. V was pared by 3 bases and J by 14 bases, with 14 bases between. This CDR3 is 12 amino acids long. The CDR3 sequence: CASSPDGRGEYF. In DNA, the CDR3 is TGTGCCAGCTCACCGGACGGGCGTGGGGAGTACTTC.

The chain links TRBV19 to TRBJ1-5; 9 nucleotides match TRBD1. The ends lost 6 bases at V and 0 bases at J; junction bases unmatched: 6. There are 16 residues in the CDR3. Germline-derived CDR1 and CDR2 are LNHDA and SQIVND (reference sequence). CDR3 region: CASSADRGDSNQPQHF. In DNA form, the CDR3 reads TGTGCCAGTAGCGCGGACAGGGGAGATAGCAATCAGCCCCAGCATTTT.

The chain carries TRBV9 and TRBJ2-1; D is ambiguous. This CDR3 comprises 14 residues. V shed 4 bases and J shed 4 bases, with 12 bases lying between them. Germline V gives CDR1 SGDLS, CDR2 YYNGEE. CDR3: CASSPVLTYNEQFF. The CDR3 region has the DNA TGTGCCAGCAGCCCTGTGCTTACGTACAATGAGCAGTTCTTC.

V and J are TRBV3-1 (or the pseudogene TRBV3-2) and TRBJ1-2; the match to TRBD1 covers 9 bases. Germline V lookup: CDR1 LGHDT, CDR2 YNNKEL (reference sequence). V was pared by 2 bases and J by 3 bases, with 4 bases of the junction left unmatched. This CDR3 comprises 15 residues. The CDR3 DNA sequence: TGTGCCAGCAGCCAACAGGGACAGGGAGACTATGGCTACACCTTC. It translates to CASSQQGQGDYGYTF.

This chain connects TRBV21-1 to TRBJ2-7; TRBD1 was called by the table and not checked on the DNA. TRBV21-1 is given as a pseudogene. CDR3 length: 15 amino acids. The CDR3 sequence: CASSTLRGRSNEQYF. CDR3 DNA sequence: TGTGCCAGCAGCACCCTTAGGGGAAGGTCCAACGAGCAGTACTTC.

This chain links TRBV2 with TRBJ2-7; D is undetermined. The length of the CDR3 is 10 residues. The V end lost 8 bases, the J end lost 2 bases, and 4 bases lay between the germline ends. Germline CDR1 and CDR2: SNHLY and FYNNEI. The CDR3 is CASAPYEQYF. The CDR3 nucleotides read TGTGCCAGCGCACCCTACGAGCAGTACTTC.

V usage is TRBV12-3 or TRBV12-4 and J usage is TRBJ2-5; unclear D gene. The ends were cut back, 1 base at V and 7 bases at J, with 10 bases in the middle. The CDR3 sequence is 13 residues long. The DNA for the CDR3 is TGTGCCAGCAGTTTAGGGGTGTCCGGGACCCAGTACTTC. It codes for CASSLGVSGTQYF.